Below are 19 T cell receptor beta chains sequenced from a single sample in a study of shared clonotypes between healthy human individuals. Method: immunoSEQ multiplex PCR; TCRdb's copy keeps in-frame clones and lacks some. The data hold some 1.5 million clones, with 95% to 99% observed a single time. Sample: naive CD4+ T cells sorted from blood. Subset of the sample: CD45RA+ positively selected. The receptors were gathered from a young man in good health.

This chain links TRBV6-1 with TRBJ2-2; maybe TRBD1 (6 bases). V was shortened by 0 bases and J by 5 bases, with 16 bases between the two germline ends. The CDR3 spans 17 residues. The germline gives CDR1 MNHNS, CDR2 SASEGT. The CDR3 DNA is TGTGCCAGCAGTGAAGCTCCTAACAGGGCGTATACCGGGGAGCTGTTTTTT. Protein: CASSEAPNRAYTGELFF.

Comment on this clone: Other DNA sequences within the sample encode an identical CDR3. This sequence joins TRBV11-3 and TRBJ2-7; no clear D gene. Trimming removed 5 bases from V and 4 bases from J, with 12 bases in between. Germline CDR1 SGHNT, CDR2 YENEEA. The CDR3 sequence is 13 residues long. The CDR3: CASSLGQEYEQYF. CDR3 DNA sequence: TGTGCCAGCAGCCTCGGGCAGGAGTACGAGCAGTACTTC.

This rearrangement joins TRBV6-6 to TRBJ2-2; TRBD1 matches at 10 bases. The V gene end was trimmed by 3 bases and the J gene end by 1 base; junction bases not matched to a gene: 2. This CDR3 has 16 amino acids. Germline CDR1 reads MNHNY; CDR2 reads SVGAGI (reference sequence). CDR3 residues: CASSYGTGVNTGELFF. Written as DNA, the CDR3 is TGTGCCAGCAGTTATGGGACAGGGGTGAACACCGGGGAGCTGTTTTTT.

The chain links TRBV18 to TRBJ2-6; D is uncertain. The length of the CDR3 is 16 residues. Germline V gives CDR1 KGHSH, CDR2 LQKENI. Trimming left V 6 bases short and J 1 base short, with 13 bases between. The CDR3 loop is CASSRERVSGANVLTF. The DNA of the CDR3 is TGTGCCAGCTCCCGAGAGCGAGTTTCTGGGGCCAACGTCCTGACTTTC.

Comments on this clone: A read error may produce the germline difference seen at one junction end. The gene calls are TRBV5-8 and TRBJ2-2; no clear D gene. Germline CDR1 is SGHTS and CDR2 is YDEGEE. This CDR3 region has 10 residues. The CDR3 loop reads CASSQDGPQF. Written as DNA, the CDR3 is TGTGCCAGCAGCCAGGACGGGCCTCAGTTT.

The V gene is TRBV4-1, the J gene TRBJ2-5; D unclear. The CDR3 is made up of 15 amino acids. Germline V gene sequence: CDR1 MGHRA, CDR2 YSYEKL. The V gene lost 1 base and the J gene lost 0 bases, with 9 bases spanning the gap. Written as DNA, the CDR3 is TGCGCCAGCAGCCAAGGGTTACTCCACCAAGAGACCCAGTACTTC. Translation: CASSQGLLHQETQYF.

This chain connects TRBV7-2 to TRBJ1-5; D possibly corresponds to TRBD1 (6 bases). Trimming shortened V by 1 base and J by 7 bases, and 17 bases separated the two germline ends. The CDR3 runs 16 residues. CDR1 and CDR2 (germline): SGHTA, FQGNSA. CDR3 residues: CASSLVLGRGEQPQHF. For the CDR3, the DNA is TGTGCCAGCAGCTTAGTTTTGGGCAGGGGCGAACAGCCCCAGCATTTT.

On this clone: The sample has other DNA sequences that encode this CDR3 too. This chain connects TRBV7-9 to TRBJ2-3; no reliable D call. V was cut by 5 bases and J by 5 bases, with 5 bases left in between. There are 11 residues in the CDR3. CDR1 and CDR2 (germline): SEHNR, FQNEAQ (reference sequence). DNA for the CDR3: TGTGCCAGCAGCCCGAGAGATACGCAGTATTTT. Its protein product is CASSPRDTQYF.

As DNA, the CDR3 is TGTGCCAGCAGCCTAGGGGGCCTGGGCTACGAGCAGTACTTC. It yields the protein CASSLGGLGYEQYF. V and J are TRBV5-6 and TRBJ2-7; the match to TRBD1 covers 7 bases. Per germline, CDR1 SGHDT and CDR2 YYEEEE. The CDR3 is 14 residues long. J gave up 3 bases and V 4 bases, and 7 bases lay outside the gene matches.

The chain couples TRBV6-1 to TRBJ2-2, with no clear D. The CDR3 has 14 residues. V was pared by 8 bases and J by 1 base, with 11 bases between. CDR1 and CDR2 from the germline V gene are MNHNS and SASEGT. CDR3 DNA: TGTGCCAGCGATGGGTCCCTGAACACCGGGGAGCTGTTTTTT. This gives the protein CASDGSLNTGELFF.

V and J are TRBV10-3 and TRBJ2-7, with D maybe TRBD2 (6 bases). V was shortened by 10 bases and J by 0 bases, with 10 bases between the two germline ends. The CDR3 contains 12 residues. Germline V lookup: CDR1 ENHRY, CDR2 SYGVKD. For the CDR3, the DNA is TGTGCCACTAGCGCACCCTCCTACGAGCAGTACTTC. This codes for CATSAPSYEQYF.

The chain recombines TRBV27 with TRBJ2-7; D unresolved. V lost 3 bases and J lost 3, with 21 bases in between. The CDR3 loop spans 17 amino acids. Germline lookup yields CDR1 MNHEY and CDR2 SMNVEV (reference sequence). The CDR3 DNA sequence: TGTGCCAGCAGTTTGCTTCCCGATGGACCTCCTTACTACGAGCAGTACTTC. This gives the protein CASSLLPDGPPYYEQYF.

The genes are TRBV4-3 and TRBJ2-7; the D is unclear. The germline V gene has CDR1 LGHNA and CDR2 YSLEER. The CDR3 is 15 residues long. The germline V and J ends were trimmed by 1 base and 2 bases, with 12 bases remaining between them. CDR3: CASSQGEYSAYEQYF. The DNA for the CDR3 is TGCGCCAGCAGCCAAGGAGAGTACAGCGCCTACGAGCAGTACTTC.

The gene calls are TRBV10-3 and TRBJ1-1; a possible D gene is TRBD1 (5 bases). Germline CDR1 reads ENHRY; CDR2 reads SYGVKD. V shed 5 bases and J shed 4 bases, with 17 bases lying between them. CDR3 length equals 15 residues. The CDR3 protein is CAISRGGSLGTEAFF. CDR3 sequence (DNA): TGTGCCATCAGTCGCGGGGGTAGCTTAGGCACTGAAGCTTTCTTT.

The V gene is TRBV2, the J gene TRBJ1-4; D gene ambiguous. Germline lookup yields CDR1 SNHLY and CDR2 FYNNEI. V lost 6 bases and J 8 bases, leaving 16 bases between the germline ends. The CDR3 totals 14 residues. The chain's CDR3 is CASSNTPGGEKLFF. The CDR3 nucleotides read TGTGCCAGCAGCAACACACCCGGAGGGGAAAAACTGTTTTTT.

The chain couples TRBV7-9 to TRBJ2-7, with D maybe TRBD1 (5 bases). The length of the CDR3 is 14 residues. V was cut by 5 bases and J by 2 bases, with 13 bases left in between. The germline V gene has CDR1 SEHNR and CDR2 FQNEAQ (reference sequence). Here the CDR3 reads CASSPGDSPYEQYF. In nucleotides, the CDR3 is TGTGCCAGCAGCCCAGGAGACAGCCCCTACGAGCAGTACTTC.

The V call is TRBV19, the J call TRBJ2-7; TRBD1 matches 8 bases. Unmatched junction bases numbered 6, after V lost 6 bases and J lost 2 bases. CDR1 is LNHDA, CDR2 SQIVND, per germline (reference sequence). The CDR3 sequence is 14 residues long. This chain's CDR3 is CASSYRGTPYEQYF. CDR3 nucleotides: TGTGCCAGTAGCTACAGGGGGACCCCCTACGAGCAGTACTTC.

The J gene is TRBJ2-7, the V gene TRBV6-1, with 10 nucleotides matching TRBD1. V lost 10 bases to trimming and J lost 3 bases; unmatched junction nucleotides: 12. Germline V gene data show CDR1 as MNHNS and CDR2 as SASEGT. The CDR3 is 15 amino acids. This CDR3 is CATRRSDRGDYEQYF. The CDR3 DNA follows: TGTGCCACCCGTCGGTCGGACAGGGGGGACTACGAGCAGTACTTC.

The CDR3 region has the DNA TGTGCCAGCAGCTTAGGGACAGACAATGAGCAGTTCTTC. The encoded protein is CASSLGTDNEQFF. This rearrangement joins TRBV7-3 to TRBJ2-1; 7 nucleotides line up with TRBD1. Germline assignment: CDR1 SGHTA and CDR2 FQGTGA. The CDR3 loop spans 13 amino acids. Trimming cost V 2 bases and J 5 bases; bases outside gene matches: 0. Combining the CDR3 with reference TRBV7-3 and TRBJ2-1 gives the whole variable domain GAGVSQTPSNKVTEKGKYVELRCDPISGHTALYWYRQSLGQGPEFLIYFQGTGAADDSGLPNDRFFAVRPEGSVSTLKIQRTERGDSAVYLCASSLGTDNEQFFGPGTRLTVL.